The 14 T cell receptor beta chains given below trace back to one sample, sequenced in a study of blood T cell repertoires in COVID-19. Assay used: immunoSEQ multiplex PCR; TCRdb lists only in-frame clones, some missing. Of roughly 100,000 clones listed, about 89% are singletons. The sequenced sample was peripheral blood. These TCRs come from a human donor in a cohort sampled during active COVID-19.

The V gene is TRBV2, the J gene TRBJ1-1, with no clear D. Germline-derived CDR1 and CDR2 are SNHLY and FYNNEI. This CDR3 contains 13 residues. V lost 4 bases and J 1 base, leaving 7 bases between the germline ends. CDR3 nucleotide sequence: TGTGCCAGCAGTGCCTTGGCGAACACTGAAGCTTTCTTT. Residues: CASSALANTEAFF.

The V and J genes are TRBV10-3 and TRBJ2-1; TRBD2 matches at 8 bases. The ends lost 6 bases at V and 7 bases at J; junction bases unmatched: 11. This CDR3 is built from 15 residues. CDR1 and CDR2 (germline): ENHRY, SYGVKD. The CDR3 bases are TGTGCCATCAGCCGGCCAGCGGGAGAGAGGAATGAGCAGTTCTTC. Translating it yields CAISRPAGERNEQFF.

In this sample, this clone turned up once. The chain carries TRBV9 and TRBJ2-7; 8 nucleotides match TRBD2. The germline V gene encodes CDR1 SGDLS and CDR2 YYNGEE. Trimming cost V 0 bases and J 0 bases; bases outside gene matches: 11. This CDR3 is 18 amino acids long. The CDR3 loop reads CASSVAALAGPDSYEQYF. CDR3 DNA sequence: TGTGCCAGCAGCGTAGCGGCCCTAGCGGGTCCCGACTCCTACGAGCAGTACTTC.

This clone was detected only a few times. DNA of the CDR3: TGTGCCAGCAGCCAAGCGAGCGGGTTATTAGACGAGCAGTACTTC. It codes for CASSQASGLLDEQYF. The chain carries TRBV14 and TRBJ2-7; D possibly corresponds to TRBD2 (6 bases). The germline V gene encodes CDR1 SGHDN and CDR2 FVKESK. V was shortened by 1 base and J by 5 bases, with 15 bases between the two germline ends. This CDR3 has 15 residues.

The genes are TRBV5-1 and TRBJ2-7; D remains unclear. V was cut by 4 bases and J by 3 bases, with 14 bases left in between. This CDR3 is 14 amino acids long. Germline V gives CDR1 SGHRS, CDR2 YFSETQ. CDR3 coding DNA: TGCGCCAGCAGCCCGGTACGGGTAGACTACGAGCAGTACTTC. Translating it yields CASSPVRVDYEQYF.

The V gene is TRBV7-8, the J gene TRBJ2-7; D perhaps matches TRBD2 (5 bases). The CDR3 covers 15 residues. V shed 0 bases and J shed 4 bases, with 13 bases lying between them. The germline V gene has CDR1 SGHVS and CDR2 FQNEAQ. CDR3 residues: CASSLAGEPTYEQYF. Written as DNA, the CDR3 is TGTGCCAGCAGCTTAGCCGGGGAGCCGACTTACGAGCAGTACTTC.

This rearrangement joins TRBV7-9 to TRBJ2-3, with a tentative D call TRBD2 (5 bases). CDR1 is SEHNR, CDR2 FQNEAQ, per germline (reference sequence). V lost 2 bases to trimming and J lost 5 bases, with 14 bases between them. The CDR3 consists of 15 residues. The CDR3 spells CASSLLGSAGDTQYF. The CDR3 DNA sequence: TGTGCCAGCAGCTTATTGGGATCTGCGGGAGATACGCAGTATTTT.

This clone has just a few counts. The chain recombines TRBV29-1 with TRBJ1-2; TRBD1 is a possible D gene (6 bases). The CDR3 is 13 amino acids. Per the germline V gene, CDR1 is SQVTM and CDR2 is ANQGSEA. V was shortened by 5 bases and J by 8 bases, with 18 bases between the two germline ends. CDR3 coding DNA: TGCAGCGTTACCACCGGGGGGGCACGGGGCTACACCTTC. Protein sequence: CSVTTGGARGYTF.

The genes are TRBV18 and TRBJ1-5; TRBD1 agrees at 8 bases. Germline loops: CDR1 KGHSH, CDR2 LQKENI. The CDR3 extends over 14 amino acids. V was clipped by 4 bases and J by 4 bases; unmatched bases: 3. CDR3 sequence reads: CASSHGTGNQPQHF. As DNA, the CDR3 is TGTGCCAGCTCACACGGGACAGGAAATCAGCCCCAGCATTTT.

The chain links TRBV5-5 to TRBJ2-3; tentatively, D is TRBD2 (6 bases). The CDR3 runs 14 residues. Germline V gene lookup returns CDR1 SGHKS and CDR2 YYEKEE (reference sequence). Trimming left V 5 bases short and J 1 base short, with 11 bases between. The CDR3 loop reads CASSFVAGTDTQYF. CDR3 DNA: TGTGCCAGCAGTTTCGTAGCGGGCACAGATACGCAGTATTTT.

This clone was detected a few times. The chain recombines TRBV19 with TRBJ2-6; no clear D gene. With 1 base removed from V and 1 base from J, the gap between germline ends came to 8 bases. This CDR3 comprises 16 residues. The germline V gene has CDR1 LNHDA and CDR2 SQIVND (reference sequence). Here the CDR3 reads CASSIGLRSGANVLTF. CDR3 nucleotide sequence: TGTGCCAGTAGTATAGGATTGCGTTCTGGGGCCAACGTCCTGACTTTC.

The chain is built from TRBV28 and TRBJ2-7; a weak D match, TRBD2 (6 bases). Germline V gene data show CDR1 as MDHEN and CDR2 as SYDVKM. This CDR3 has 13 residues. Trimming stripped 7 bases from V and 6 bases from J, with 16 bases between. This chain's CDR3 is CASKLWAGTEQYF. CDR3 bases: TGTGCCAGCAAACTCTGGGCGGGAACCGAGCAGTACTTC.

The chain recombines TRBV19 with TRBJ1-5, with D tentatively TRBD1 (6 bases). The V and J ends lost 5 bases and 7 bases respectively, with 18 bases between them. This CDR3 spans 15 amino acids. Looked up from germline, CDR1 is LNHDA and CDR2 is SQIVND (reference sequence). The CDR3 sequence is CASSYFVQGGQPQHF. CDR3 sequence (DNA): TGTGCCAGTAGTTATTTCGTACAGGGCGGCCAGCCCCAGCATTTT.

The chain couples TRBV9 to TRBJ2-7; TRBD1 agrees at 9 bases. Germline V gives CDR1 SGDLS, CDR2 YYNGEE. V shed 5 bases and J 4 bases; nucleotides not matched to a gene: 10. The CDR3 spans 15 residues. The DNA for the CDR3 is TGTGCCAGCAGTGGGGGACAGGGCCATGGATACGAGCAGTACTTC. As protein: CASSGGQGHGYEQYF.